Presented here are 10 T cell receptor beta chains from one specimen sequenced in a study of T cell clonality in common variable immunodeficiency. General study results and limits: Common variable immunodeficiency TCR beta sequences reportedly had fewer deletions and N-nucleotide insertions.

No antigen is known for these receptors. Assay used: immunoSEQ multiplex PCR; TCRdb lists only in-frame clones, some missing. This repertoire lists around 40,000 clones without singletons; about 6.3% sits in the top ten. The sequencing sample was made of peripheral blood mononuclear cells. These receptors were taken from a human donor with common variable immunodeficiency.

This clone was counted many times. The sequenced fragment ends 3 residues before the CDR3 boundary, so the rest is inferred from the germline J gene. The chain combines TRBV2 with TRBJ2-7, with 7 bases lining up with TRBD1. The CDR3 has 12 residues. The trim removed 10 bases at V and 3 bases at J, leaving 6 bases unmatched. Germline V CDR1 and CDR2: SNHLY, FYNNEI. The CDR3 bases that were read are TGTGCCACACTAGGGACAGTCTACGAG. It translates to CATLGTVYE. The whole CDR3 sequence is CATLGTVYEQYF. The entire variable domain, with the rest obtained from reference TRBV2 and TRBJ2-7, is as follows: EPEVTQTPSHQVTQMGQEVILRCVPISNHLYFYWYRQILGQKVEFLVSFYNNEISEKSEIFDDQFSVERPDGSNFTLKIRSTKLEDSAMYFCATLGTVYEQYFGPGTRLTVT.

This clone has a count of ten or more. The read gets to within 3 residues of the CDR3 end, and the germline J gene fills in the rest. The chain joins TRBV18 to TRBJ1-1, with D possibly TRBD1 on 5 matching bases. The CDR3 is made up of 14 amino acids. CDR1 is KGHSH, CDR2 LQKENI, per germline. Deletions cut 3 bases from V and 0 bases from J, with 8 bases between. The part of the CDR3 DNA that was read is TGTGCCAGCTCACCGGGACTTATGAACACTGAA. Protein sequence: CASSPGLMNTE. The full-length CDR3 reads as CASSPGLMNTEAFF. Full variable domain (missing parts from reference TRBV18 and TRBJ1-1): NAGVMQNPRHLVRRRGQEARLRCSPMKGHSHVYWYRQLPEEGLKFMVYLQKENIIDESGMPKERFSAEFPKEGPSILRIQQVVRGDSAAYFCASSPGLMNTEAFFGQGTRLTVV.

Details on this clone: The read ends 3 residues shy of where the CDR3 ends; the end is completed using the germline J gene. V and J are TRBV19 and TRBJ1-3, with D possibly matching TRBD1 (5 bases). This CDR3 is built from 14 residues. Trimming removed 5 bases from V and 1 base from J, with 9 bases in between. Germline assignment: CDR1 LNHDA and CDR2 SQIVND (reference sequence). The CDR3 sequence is CASSGARSGNTIYF. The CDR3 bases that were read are TGTGCCAGTAGTGGGGCCAGGTCTGGAAACACC.

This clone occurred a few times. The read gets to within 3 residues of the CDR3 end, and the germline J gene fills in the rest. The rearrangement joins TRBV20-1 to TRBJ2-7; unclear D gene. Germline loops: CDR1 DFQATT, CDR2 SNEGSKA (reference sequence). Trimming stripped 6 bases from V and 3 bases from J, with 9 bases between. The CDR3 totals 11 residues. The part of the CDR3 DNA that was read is TGCAGTGCCGTTCTCAGCTACGAG. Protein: CSAVLSYE. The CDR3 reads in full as CSAVLSYEQYF.

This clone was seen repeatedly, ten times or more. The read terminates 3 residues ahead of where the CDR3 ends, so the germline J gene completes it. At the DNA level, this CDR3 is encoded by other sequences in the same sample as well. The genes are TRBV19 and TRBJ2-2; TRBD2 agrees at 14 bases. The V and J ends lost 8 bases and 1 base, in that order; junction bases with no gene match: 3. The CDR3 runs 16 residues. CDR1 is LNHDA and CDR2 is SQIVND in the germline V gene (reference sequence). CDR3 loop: CASRLAGGLNTGELFF. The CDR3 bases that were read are TGTGCCAGTCGACTAGCGGGGGGGCTGAACACCGGGGAG.

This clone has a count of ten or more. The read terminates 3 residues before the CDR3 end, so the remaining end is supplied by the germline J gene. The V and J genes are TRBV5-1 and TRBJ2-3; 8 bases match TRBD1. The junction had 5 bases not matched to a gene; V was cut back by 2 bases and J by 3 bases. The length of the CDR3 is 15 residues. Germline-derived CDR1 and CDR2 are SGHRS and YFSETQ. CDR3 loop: CASSFGGTGTDTQYF. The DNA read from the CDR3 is TGCGCCAGCAGCTTTGGCGGGACAGGAACAGATACG.

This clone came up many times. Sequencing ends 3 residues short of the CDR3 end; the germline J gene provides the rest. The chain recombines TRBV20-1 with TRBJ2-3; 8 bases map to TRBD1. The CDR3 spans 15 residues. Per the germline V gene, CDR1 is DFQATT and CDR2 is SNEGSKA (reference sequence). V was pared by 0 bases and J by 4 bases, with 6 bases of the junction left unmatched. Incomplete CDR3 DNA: TGCAGTGCTAGAGATGGACAGGGCCCGGCAGATACG. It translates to CSARDGQGPADT. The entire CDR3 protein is CSARDGQGPADTQYF.

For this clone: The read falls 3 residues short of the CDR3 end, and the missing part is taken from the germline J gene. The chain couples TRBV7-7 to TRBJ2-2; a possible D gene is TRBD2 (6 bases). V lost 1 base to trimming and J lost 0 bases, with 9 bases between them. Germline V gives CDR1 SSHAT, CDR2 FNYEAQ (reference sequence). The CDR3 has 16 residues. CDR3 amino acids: CASSLGLASNTGELFF. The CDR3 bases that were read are TGTGCCAGCAGCTTAGGGCTAGCGTCGAACACCGGGGAG.

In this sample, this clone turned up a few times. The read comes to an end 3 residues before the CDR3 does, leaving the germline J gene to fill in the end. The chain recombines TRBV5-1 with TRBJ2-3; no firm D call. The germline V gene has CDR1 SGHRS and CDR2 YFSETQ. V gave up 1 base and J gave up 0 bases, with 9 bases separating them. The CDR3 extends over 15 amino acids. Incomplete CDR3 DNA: TGCGCCAGCAGCTTGACTGTCGCTAGCACAGATACG. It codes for CASSLTVASTDT. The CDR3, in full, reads CASSLTVASTDTQYF.

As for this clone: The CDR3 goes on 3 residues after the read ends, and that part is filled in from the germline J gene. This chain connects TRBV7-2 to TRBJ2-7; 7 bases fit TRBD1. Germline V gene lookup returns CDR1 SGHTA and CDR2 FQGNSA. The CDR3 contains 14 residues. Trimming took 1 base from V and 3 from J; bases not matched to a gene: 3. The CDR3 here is CASSLGGQIYEQYF. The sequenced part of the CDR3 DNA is TGTGCCAGCAGCTTAGGGGGACAGATCTACGAG. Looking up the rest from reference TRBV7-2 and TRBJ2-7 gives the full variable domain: GAGVSQSPSNKVTEKGKDVELRCDPISGHTALYWYRQSLGQGLEFLIYFQGNSAPDKSGLPSDRFSAERTGGSVSTLTIQRTQQEDSAVYLCASSLGGQIYEQYFGPGTRLTVT.